The rows below give T cell receptor beta chains drawn from one sample of a study of T cell responses to AZD1222 COVID-19 vaccine. Using immunoSEQ multiplex PCR, the repertoire was profiled, and TCRdb retains in-frame clones only, with some absent. Of about 170,000 clones listed, 85% to 95% were seen once; the top ten hold 3% to 5%. The sample here was peripheral blood, taken on day 0 of AZD1222 vaccination. These receptors were collected from an adult in good health. The CDR3 runs from the conserved cysteine through the conserved F or W. Each record gives: D gene, J gene, CDR3 length, V gene, clone size, CDR3 DNA, CDR3 protein. D genes are given only for firm matches. Only some rows state a clone size, as once, few, many or a class for expanded clones.

>TRBD1|TRBJ2-7|13|TRBV6-5|.
TGTGCCAGCCGACAGGGGTTGGAGAGGGAGCAGTACTTC
CASRQGLEREQYF
>TRBD1|TRBJ2-7|15|TRBV29-1|.
TGCAGCGTTAGTGTTCCAAACAGGGGGGCGAACGAGCAGTACTTC
CSVSVPNRGANEQYF
>TRBD1|TRBJ1-2|13|TRBV4-1|.
TGCGCCAGCAGCCGGGGACAGGGAGATGGCTACACCTTC
CASSRGQGDGYTF
>.|TRBJ1-6|16|TRBV6-5|.
TGTGCCAGCAGTTACTCGCAGCGTGCCTATAATTCACCCCTCCACTTT
CASSYSQRAYNSPLHF
>.|TRBJ1-1|16|TRBV28|.
TGTGCCAGCAGTTCCCGGGACGGAGGTTGGAACACTGAAGCTTTCTTT
CASSSRDGGWNTEAFF
>.|TRBJ2-1|15|TRBV9|once
TGTGCCAGCAGCGTTGAGGGGGGAGGGACGACTGAGCAGTTCTTC
CASSVEGGGTTEQFF
>.|TRBJ2-3|15|TRBV3-1/TRBV3-2|.
TGTGCCAGCAGCCAAGAAGGTAGTATTTCAGATACGCAGTATTTT
CASSQEGSISDTQYF
>.|TRBJ1-1|17|TRBV10-3|.
TGTGCCATCAGTGAGTTACGTTACCGGGACACCGGAATTGAAGCTTTCTTT
CAISELRYRDTGIEAFF
>.|TRBJ2-7|11|TRBV14|once
TGTGCCAGCAGCCGAGCCTACGAGCAGTACTTC
CASSRAYEQYF
>TRBD1|TRBJ1-1|17|TRBV9|.
TGTGCCAGCAGCACCCGGGACAGGGGATCAGTGAACACTGAAGCTTTCTTT
CASSTRDRGSVNTEAFF
>.|TRBJ1-1|14|TRBV7-2|.
TGTGCCAGCAGCTTAGGTTCCGTAGTCACTGAAGCTTTCTTT
CASSLGSVVTEAFF
>.|TRBJ1-4|17|TRBV19|.
TGTGCCAGTCTAGGTCGCGCAACGCTGGTCTCGAATGAAAAACTGTTTTTT
CASLGRATLVSNEKLFF
>.|TRBJ1-1|14|TRBV3-1/TRBV3-2|.
TGTGCCAGCAGCCAAGGTTATCCGGGGACTGAAGCTTTCTTT
CASSQGYPGTEAFF
>.|TRBJ1-1|12|TRBV11-2|.
TGTGCCAGCAGCTCAAGGAGGGCTGAAGCTTTCTTT
CASSSRRAEAFF
>.|TRBJ2-2|12|TRBV5-1|.
TGCGCCAGCAGCTTGAGCACCGGGGAGCTGTTTTTT
CASSLSTGELFF
>.|TRBJ1-5|13|TRBV28|once
TGTGCCAGCAGCCGTGACAGAAATCAGCCCCAGCATTTT
CASSRDRNQPQHF
>.|TRBJ1-1|14|TRBV5-1|.
TGCGCCAGCAGCTTTCACCGGGACGCCGCTCGGGCTTTCTTT
CASSFHRDAARAFF
>TRBD1|TRBJ1-6|16|TRBV11-2|.
TGTGCCAGCAGCTTGGGCCAGGGACAGATTAATTCACCCCTCCACTTT
CASSLGQGQINSPLHF
>.|TRBJ1-4|15|TRBV4-1|once
TGCGCCAGCAGCCAAGGGCAGGAGGGTAATGAAAAACTGTTTTTT
CASSQGQEGNEKLFF
>.|TRBJ1-2|13|TRBV2|.
TGTGCCAGCAATAAGGAGTCAGAATACGGCTACACCTTC
CASNKESEYGYTF